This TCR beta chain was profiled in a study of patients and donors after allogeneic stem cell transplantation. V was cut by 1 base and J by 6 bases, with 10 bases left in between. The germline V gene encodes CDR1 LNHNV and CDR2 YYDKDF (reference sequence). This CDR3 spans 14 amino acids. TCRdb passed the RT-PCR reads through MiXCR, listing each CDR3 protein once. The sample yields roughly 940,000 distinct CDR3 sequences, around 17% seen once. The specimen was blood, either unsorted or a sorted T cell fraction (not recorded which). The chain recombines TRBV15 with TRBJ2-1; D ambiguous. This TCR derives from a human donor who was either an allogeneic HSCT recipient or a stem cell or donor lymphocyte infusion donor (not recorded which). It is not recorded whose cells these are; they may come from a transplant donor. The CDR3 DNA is TGTGCCACCAGCAGAGGGGTCTATGGCAATGAGCAGTTCTTC. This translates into CATSRGVYGNEQFF.